This entry concerns a single T cell receptor beta chain. Preparation of the TCRbeta library involved a method that used unique molecular identifiers. TCRdb re-called the PCR reads with MiXCR, one entry per CDR3 protein. The data contain 350,000 to 400,000 distinct CDR3 sequences, about an eighth of them singletons. The germline CDR1 and CDR2 sequences are KGHSH and LQKENI. The CDR3 is 14 residues long. V was clipped by 7 bases and J by 4 bases, with 16 bases between them. This specimen belongs to a study of T-cell reconstitution after alpha-beta-depleted transplantation in children. V usage is TRBV18 and J usage is TRBJ1-1; D is perhaps TRBD1 (5 bases). The specimen was PBMCs, collected from the stem cell graft. The TCR sequence derives from a human donor who donated a stem cell graft to a child with Fanconi anemia. In DNA, the CDR3 is TGTGCCAGCTTCGGGACGGCGGGTGGCACTGAAGCTTTCTTT. Its protein is CASFGTAGGTEAFF.